The 28 T cell receptor beta chains below were found in one sample sequenced in a study of CD8 T cells in ankylosing spondylitis. TCRdb re-called the 5' RACE reads through MiXCR, storing one row per CDR3 protein. The data contain 200,000 to 250,000 distinct CDR3 sequences, approximately 10% of them singletons. The sequenced sample consisted of blood, either unsorted or a sorted T cell fraction (not recorded which). Source of these receptors: a male donor with ankylosing spondylitis or in good health (not recorded which).

Ten or more counts support this clonotype. The J gene is TRBJ1-5, the V gene TRBV20-1; 11 nucleotides line up with TRBD1. Trimming cost V 3 bases and J 0 bases; bases outside gene matches: 10. CDR1 and CDR2 (germline): DFQATT, SNEGSKA (reference sequence). This CDR3 comprises 18 residues. CDR3 in amino acids: CSARGQGGPLNSNQPQHF. CDR3 bases: TGCAGTGCTAGGGGACAGGGGGGCCCTTTAAATAGCAATCAGCCCCAGCATTTT.

The chain combines TRBV5-1 with TRBJ1-6, with 7 positions matching TRBD1. The CDR3 has 14 amino acids. V shed 3 bases and J 8 bases; nucleotides not matched to a gene: 5. In germline, CDR1 is SGHRS, CDR2 YFSETQ. This CDR3 is CASSSGQRDSPLHF. As DNA, the CDR3 is TGCGCCAGCAGCTCGGGACAGAGGGATTCACCCCTCCACTTT.

This clonotype was observed many times. The J gene is TRBJ2-7, the V gene TRBV20-1; possibly TRBD1 for D (5 bases). CDR1 DFQATT and CDR2 SNEGSKA come from the germline V gene (reference sequence). This CDR3 spans 14 amino acids. Trimming cost V 2 bases and J 3 bases, with 14 bases left between them. The CDR3, as DNA: TGCAGTGCTAGACCTCTGAGAGACAGCTACGAGCAGTACTTC. This translates into CSARPLRDSYEQYF.

This clonotype was seen many times. This sequence joins TRBV20-1 and TRBJ2-3; the D is unclear. The CDR3 sequence is 12 residues long. Germline V CDR1 and CDR2: DFQATT, SNEGSKA (reference sequence). The V and J ends lost 7 bases and 2 bases respectively, with 10 bases between them. DNA for the CDR3: TGCAGTGTTCCGGATGTCACAGATACGCAGTATTTT. Translated, it gives CSVPDVTDTQYF.

This clonotype occurred many times. V is TRBV20-1 and J is TRBJ2-7; TRBD1 might be the D (6 bases). V shed 1 base and J shed 3 bases, with 19 bases lying between them. Germline V CDR1 and CDR2: DFQATT, SNEGSKA (reference sequence). This CDR3 is built from 16 residues. CDR3 region: CSARAQTGTKFYEQYF. As DNA, the CDR3 is TGCAGTGCTAGAGCACAAACCGGGACAAAATTCTACGAGCAGTACTTC.

Only a few counts were recorded for this clonotype. This sequence joins TRBV5-1 and TRBJ2-2; 11 nucleotides line up with TRBD2. The CDR3 is made up of 18 amino acids. Germline V gene data show CDR1 as SGHRS and CDR2 as YFSETQ. V shed 1 base, J shed 1 base, and the junction held 6 bases outside the gene matches. The CDR3 loop reads CASSLPRLAGQNTGELFF. In nucleotides, the CDR3 is TGCGCCAGCAGCTTGCCAAGACTAGCGGGGCAGAACACCGGGGAGCTGTTTTTT.

This clonotype was detected only a few times. The genes are TRBV12-3 or TRBV12-4 and TRBJ1-2; D remains ambiguous. The CDR3 sequence is 15 residues long. Trimming cost V 6 bases and J 4 bases, with 18 bases left between them. CDR3 protein: CASRDSGGRGYGYTF. The CDR3 DNA reads as TGTGCCAGCAGGGATTCGGGTGGCCGGGGCTATGGCTACACCTTC.

This chain joins TRBV19 and TRBJ1-2, with D perhaps matching TRBD1 (5 bases). This CDR3 is 14 amino acids long. Looked up from germline, CDR1 is LNHDA and CDR2 is SQIVND (reference sequence). V was cut by 7 bases and J by 3 bases, with 15 bases left in between. CDR3 DNA: TGTGCCAGTATGTCACAGGAATGGGACTATGGCTACACCTTC. Amino acids: CASMSQEWDYGYTF.

For this clonotype: One end of the junction varies from germline; a read error may be responsible. This chain joins TRBV5-1 and TRBJ2-3, with D possibly TRBD1 on 5 matching bases. This CDR3 spans 11 amino acids. Germline values: CDR1 SGHRS, CDR2 YFSETQ. The CDR3 spells CASTDRDTPYF. In nucleotides, the CDR3 is TGCGCCAGCACCGACAGAGATACGCCGTATTTT.

The table lists this clonotype with many counts. The chain uses TRBV20-1 and TRBJ2-2; D gene ambiguous. The CDR3 totals 17 residues. V was shortened by 0 bases and J by 7 bases, with 21 bases between the two germline ends. The germline V gene has CDR1 DFQATT and CDR2 SNEGSKA (reference sequence). CDR3 sequence (DNA): TGCAGTGCTAGAGATTTCCCCGGCAATCGTGGCAGCGGGGAGCTGTTTTTT. Protein sequence: CSARDFPGNRGSGELFF.

This clonotype appeared many times. The chain employs TRBV12-3 or TRBV12-4 and TRBJ2-1; 9 positions agree with TRBD2. V shed 4 bases and J 0 bases; nucleotides not matched to a gene: 7. This CDR3 has 17 amino acids. The CDR3 here is CASSSGLAGSSYNEQFF. The CDR3, as DNA: TGTGCCAGCAGTTCAGGGCTAGCGGGGAGCTCCTACAATGAGCAGTTCTTC.

In this sample, this clonotype turned up many times. V usage is TRBV12-3 or TRBV12-4 and J usage is TRBJ2-2; the D is unclear. The CDR3 length is 15 residues. V lost 8 bases and J lost 0, with 13 bases in between. The CDR3 loop is CASSLFGPNTGELFF. CDR3 coding DNA: TGTGCCAGCTCCCTATTCGGGCCGAACACCGGGGAGCTGTTTTTT.

The sample holds a few counts of this clonotype. The V call is TRBV28, the J call TRBJ2-3; TRBD1 or TRBD2 may be the D gene (8 bases each). The V and J ends lost 6 bases and 5 bases respectively, with 21 bases between them. Germline V CDR1 and CDR2: MDHEN, SYDVKM. This CDR3 is 16 amino acids long. The CDR3 reads CASSLRQGTSEDTQYF. The CDR3 nucleotides are TGTGCCAGCAGCCTCAGACAGGGGACTAGTGAAGATACGCAGTATTTT.

This clonotype showed up many times. CDR3 DNA: TGTGCCAGCAGCTTGTGGGGACAGGGCATGAATTCACCCCTCCACTTT. It yields the protein CASSLWGQGMNSPLHF. V usage is TRBV5-5 and J usage is TRBJ1-6; 9 nucleotides align to TRBD1. With 1 base clipped from V and 7 bases from J, the junction kept 6 bases outside the gene matches. The CDR3 covers 16 residues. The germline V gene encodes CDR1 SGHKS and CDR2 YYEKEE (reference sequence). The full variable domain, rest sourced from reference TRBV5-5 and TRBJ1-6, is DAGVTQSPTHLIKTRGQQVTLRCSPISGHKSVSWYQQVLGQGPQFIFQYYEKEERGRGNFPDRFSARQFPNYSSELNVNALLLGDSALYLCASSLWGQGMNSPLHFGNGTRLTVT.

The V call is TRBV29-1, the J call TRBJ2-3, with a weak D call TRBD1 (5 bases). CDR3 length: 12 amino acids. V shed 2 bases and J shed 6 bases, with 9 bases lying between them. Looked up from germline, CDR1 is SQVTM and CDR2 is ANQGSEA. The CDR3 DNA sequence: TGCAGCGTTGAAAGGGGTAGGGATACGCAGTATTTT. As protein: CSVERGRDTQYF.

The sample holds a few counts of this clonotype. The CDR3 protein is CSAPHRDGYTF. DNA for the CDR3: TGCAGTGCTCCCCACCGGGATGGCTACACCTTC. The V gene is TRBV20-1, the J gene TRBJ1-2; D gene unclear. Germline loops: CDR1 DFQATT, CDR2 SNEGSKA (reference sequence). This CDR3 has 11 amino acids. The V and J ends lost 5 bases and 6 bases respectively, with 10 bases between them.

This clonotype was seen many times. The V gene is TRBV6-4, the J gene TRBJ2-5; the match to TRBD2 covers 14 bases. This CDR3 comprises 19 residues. V trimming: 0 bases; J trimming: 5 bases; junction bases outside the gene matches: 11. Per the germline V gene, CDR1 is MRHNA and CDR2 is SNTAGT. CDR3 amino acids: CASSDSIPGTSGGIETQYF. In nucleotides, the CDR3 is TGTGCCAGCAGTGACTCGATACCCGGGACTAGCGGGGGAATTGAGACCCAGTACTTC.

There are a few counts of this clonotype. The chain joins TRBV10-3 to TRBJ1-1; D remains unclear. CDR3 length: 14 residues. In germline, CDR1 is ENHRY, CDR2 SYGVKD. Trimming took 0 bases from V and 1 from J, leaving 6 bases between them. The CDR3 is CAISESPRNTEAFF. The CDR3 DNA reads as TGTGCCATCAGTGAGTCCCCCAGGAACACTGAAGCTTTCTTT.

This clonotype was counted ten times or more. The chain links TRBV24-1 to TRBJ2-2, with 9 bases matching TRBD2. The V segment lost 5 bases and the J segment 0 bases; nucleotides outside the gene matches: 9. The CDR3 covers 18 residues. Germline CDR1 reads KGHDR; CDR2 reads SFDVKD. The CDR3 sequence is CATSGMGERGANTGELFF. In nucleotides, the CDR3 is TGTGCCACCAGTGGGATGGGGGAGCGGGGGGCGAACACCGGGGAGCTGTTTTTT.

Ten or more counts support this clonotype. The chain carries TRBV5-6 and TRBJ2-2; TRBD1 matches at 10 bases. Trimming at V came to 3 bases and at J to 5 bases, leaving 7 bases not matched to a gene. CDR1 and CDR2 from the germline V gene are SGHDT and YYEEEE. There are 16 residues in the CDR3. In DNA form, the CDR3 reads TGTGCCAGCAGCTCTCGGACAGGGGGTCGGACCGGGGAGCTGTTTTTT. This gives the protein CASSSRTGGRTGELFF.

This clonotype occurred a few times. The chain joins TRBV5-1 to TRBJ1-5; the D is unclear. The length of the CDR3 is 14 residues. Germline V lookup: CDR1 SGHRS, CDR2 YFSETQ. V was trimmed by 2 bases and J by 7 bases, leaving 13 bases between them. CDR3 sequence reads: CASSLGYEEQPQHF. The CDR3 DNA follows: TGCGCCAGCAGCTTAGGATATGAAGAACAGCCCCAGCATTTT.

In its sample, this clonotype was seen many times. The chain links TRBV3-1 to TRBJ1-5; D perhaps matches TRBD1 (6 bases). The CDR3 is 13 amino acids. With 3 bases removed from V and 4 bases from J, the gap between germline ends came to 7 bases. Germline V gene data show CDR1 as LGHDT and CDR2 as YNNKEL (reference sequence). The CDR3 protein is CASSQQGNQPQHF. The CDR3 DNA sequence: TGTGCCAGCAGCCAGCAGGGGAATCAGCCCCAGCATTTT.

This clonotype came up many times. V gene TRBV7-2 combines with J gene TRBJ2-3; D is unclear. This CDR3 is built from 13 residues. Trimming took off 3 bases at V and 3 bases at J, with 7 bases between the two ends. CDR1 is SGHTA and CDR2 is FQGNSA in the germline V gene. The CDR3 DNA is TGTGCCAGCAGCTTGGCTTATACAGATACGCAGTATTTT. Translated: CASSLAYTDTQYF.

This clonotype was counted ten times or more. The chain is built from TRBV9 and TRBJ2-2, with 10 bases aligning to TRBD2. Germline trimming cut 0 bases from V and 9 bases from J; bases unmatched to any gene: 8. Germline loops: CDR1 SGDLS, CDR2 YYNGEE. This CDR3 has 16 amino acids. Here the CDR3 reads CASSVAPAGGRRELFF. The CDR3 bases are TGTGCCAGCAGCGTAGCCCCAGCGGGGGGGCGGAGGGAGCTGTTTTTT.

This clonotype came up a few times. V gene TRBV20-1 combines with J gene TRBJ2-3; D is unclear. Germline lookup yields CDR1 DFQATT and CDR2 SNEGSKA (reference sequence). The CDR3 has 13 amino acids. V lost 2 bases, J lost 2 bases, and 8 bases lay in between. CDR3 sequence reads: CSARLQPTDTQYF. CDR3 bases: TGCAGTGCTAGATTGCAACCCACAGATACGCAGTATTTT.

The chain is built from TRBV11-2 and TRBJ2-5, with D possibly matching TRBD1 (6 bases). The CDR3 covers 15 residues. Looked up from germline, CDR1 is SGHAT and CDR2 is FQNNGV. Trimming pared 5 bases from V and 5 bases from J, leaving 18 bases between. CDR3 DNA sequence: TGTGCCAGCAGCCAAGACAGGTCATTGGGGGAGACCCAGTACTTC. Translated, it gives CASSQDRSLGETQYF.

The sample holds many counts of this clonotype. The chain has TRBV29-1 and TRBJ2-3; 7 positions agree with TRBD2. Germline V gene lookup returns CDR1 SQVTM and CDR2 ANQGSEA. This CDR3 is 14 amino acids long. V gave up 4 bases and J gave up 4 bases; unmatched junction bases: 8. The CDR3 DNA sequence: TGCAGCGTTGTACCGGGGGGTGGGGCAGATACGCAGTATTTT. Residues: CSVVPGGGADTQYF.

This clonotype was recorded at least ten times. The genes are TRBV5-1 and TRBJ2-7, with no clear D. The CDR3 is made up of 12 amino acids. Germline V lookup: CDR1 SGHRS, CDR2 YFSETQ. V lost 0 bases to trimming and J lost 5 bases, with 6 bases between them. CDR3 amino acids: CASSLAQNEQYF. The CDR3 DNA sequence: TGCGCCAGCAGCTTGGCACAGAACGAGCAGTACTTC.